This T cell receptor (beta chain) was obtained from a study of breast tumors, draining lymph nodes, adjacent tissues. General study points: Luminal-like breast cancer showed significantly greater tumor-nontumor repertoire similarity than basal-like breast cancer did.

Breast cancer patients provided tissue from their axillary draining lymph nodes. Comment on this clonotype: Antigen unknown. A read error may account for a junction end that differs from germline.

Via MiXCR, TCRdb re-called the multiplex PCR reads, giving one row per CDR3 protein. The sample lists more than 250,000 distinct CDR3 sequences, more than 30% occurring once. This CDR3 is built from 16 residues. The V gene's germline CDR1 is LGHDT and CDR2 YNNKEL (reference sequence). V usage is TRBV3-1 and J usage is TRBJ2-2; TRBD2 matches at 8 bases. This receptor was identified in a female donor with breast cancer. Some clones in this sample may be carry-over from other donors' samples. Sequences were obtained from axillary lymph node tissue. In nucleotides, the CDR3 is TGTCCCAGCAGCCAAGATTCCGGGAGGGCCAGCGGGGAGCTGTTTTTT. Its protein product is CPSSQDSGRASGELFF.